These 30 T cell receptor beta chains originate from one sample sequenced in a study of blood T cells in healthy people across ages. Primed by a sample-barcoded 5' primer and a J-beta primer mix, a second PCR proceeded for 7 to 11 cycles. MiXCR, applied by TCRdb to the 5' RACE reads, yields one record per CDR3 protein. The table records 980,000 or so distinct CDR3 sequences, around 46% of them present only once. The sample taken for sequencing was blood. The receptors originated from a man between 25 and 39 years old in good health.

This clonotype turned up a few times. The V gene is TRBV7-8, the J gene TRBJ2-1; 11 bases agree with TRBD2. Trimming removed 0 bases from V and 7 bases from J; junction bases left unmatched: 8. The CDR3 loop spans 17 amino acids. CDR1 SGHVS and CDR2 FQNEAQ come from the germline V gene. This chain's CDR3 is CASSLARVLAGVNEQFF. For the CDR3, the DNA is TGTGCCAGCAGCTTAGCACGGGTACTAGCGGGGGTAAATGAGCAGTTCTTC.

This chain connects TRBV4-3 to TRBJ2-1, with 12 bases fitting TRBD1. This CDR3 has 20 amino acids. From germline, CDR1 is LGHNA and CDR2 YSLEER. J lost 0 bases, V lost 2 bases, and 11 bases had no gene match. CDR3 residues: CASSQKPGQGAKSSYNEQFF. In nucleotides, the CDR3 is TGCGCCAGCAGCCAAAAACCGGGACAGGGGGCGAAGAGCTCCTACAATGAGCAGTTCTTC.

This chain uses TRBV5-1 with TRBJ2-5; 7 bases map to TRBD1. V was clipped by 7 bases and J by 5 bases; unmatched bases: 11. The CDR3 consists of 14 residues. Germline V gene data show CDR1 as SGHRS and CDR2 as YFSETQ. DNA for the CDR3: TGCGCCAGCTGTCCGGGACAGACGAAGGAGACCCAGTACTTC. Translated: CASCPGQTKETQYF.

The chain combines TRBV15 with TRBJ1-4; D unclear. The germline gives CDR1 LNHNV, CDR2 YYDKDF (reference sequence). The V end was cut by 9 bases, the J end by 4 bases, with 12 bases between. This CDR3 is 13 amino acids long. CDR3 amino acids: CATSREINEKLFF. The CDR3 bases are TGTGCCACGTCGAGGGAGATTAATGAAAAACTGTTTTTT.

The rearrangement uses TRBV28 and TRBJ2-7, with D uncertain. This CDR3 spans 14 amino acids. Trimming stripped 6 bases from V and 2 bases from J, with 14 bases between. Germline V gives CDR1 MDHEN, CDR2 SYDVKM. The DNA for the CDR3 is TGTGCCAGCAGCCGCCCCTTAGGTACCTACGAGCAGTACTTC. Its protein is CASSRPLGTYEQYF.

The chain recombines TRBV3-1 with TRBJ2-2; D gene uncertain. CDR1 and CDR2 from the germline V gene are LGHDT and YNNKEL (reference sequence). This CDR3 contains 14 residues. Trimming shortened V by 6 bases and J by 6 bases, and 14 bases separated the two germline ends. The DNA of the CDR3 is TGTGCCAGCAGTCCCCTTAGGAGCGCCGGGGAGCTGTTTTTT. It encodes CASSPLRSAGELFF.

The V call is TRBV20-1, the J call TRBJ2-7, with 8 nucleotides matching TRBD1. The CDR3 runs to 14 residues. Losses at the gene ends were 1 base for V and 6 bases for J; bases not matched to a gene: 8. Germline CDR1 reads DFQATT; CDR2 reads SNEGSKA (reference sequence). The CDR3 DNA reads as TGCAGTGCTAGAGGGGGGACAGGAGGCAGCGAGCAGTACTTC. Translated, it gives CSARGGTGGSEQYF.

The chain employs TRBV6-8 and TRBJ2-1; the match to TRBD2 covers 7 bases. There are 16 residues in the CDR3. Trimming cost V 6 bases and J 3 bases; bases outside gene matches: 11. Germline V gene data show CDR1 as MNHGY and CDR2 as SAAAGT. The CDR3 DNA reads TGTGCCAGCAGCGACCCCCCTAGCGGATACTACAATGAGCAGTTCTTC. It is translated as CASSDPPSGYYNEQFF.

The chain has TRBV29-1 and TRBJ2-3; tentatively, D is TRBD1 (6 bases). Germline V CDR1 and CDR2: SQVTM, ANQGSEA. This CDR3 contains 14 residues. V gave up 7 bases and J gave up 3 bases, with 17 bases separating them. CDR3 protein: CSGLDRRVTDTQYF. CDR3 nucleotide sequence: TGCAGCGGCCTGGACAGAAGAGTAACAGATACGCAGTATTTT.

This chain links TRBV28 with TRBJ2-7; TRBD1 agrees at 7 bases. V lost 7 bases, J lost 2 bases, and 8 bases stayed unmatched. Germline lookup yields CDR1 MDHEN and CDR2 SYDVKM. This CDR3 has 14 amino acids. In DNA form, the CDR3 reads TGTGCCAGCATCCGATCAGGGACAGCCTACGAGCAGTACTTC. It specifies CASIRSGTAYEQYF.

The gene calls are TRBV5-4 and TRBJ1-2; D not resolved. The germline CDR1 and CDR2 sequences are SGHNT and YYREEE (reference sequence). The CDR3 runs to 14 residues. Trimming removed 5 bases at V and 7 bases at J, with 18 bases between. CDR3 nucleotides: TGTGCCAGCAGTTCCGGGAGAGAAGTGGGTGGCTACACCTTC. It translates to CASSSGREVGGYTF.

The chain is built from TRBV20-1 and TRBJ1-5; D remains ambiguous. The CDR3 has 17 residues. V shed 1 base and J shed 6 bases, with 22 bases lying between them. The germline V gene has CDR1 DFQATT and CDR2 SNEGSKA (reference sequence). CDR3 nucleotide sequence: TGCAGTGCTAGAGTCCATAATTTTAGTAGGGTGGCTCAGCCCCAGCATTTT. Residues: CSARVHNFSRVAQPQHF.

As for this clonotype: One end of the junction is discordant with germline, which a read error may explain. The J gene is TRBJ1-2, the V gene TRBV4-1; D unresolved. Germline lookup yields CDR1 MGHRA and CDR2 YSYEKL. The CDR3 runs to 18 residues. The CDR3 nucleotides read TGCGCCAGCAGCCAAGATAGGATGCTCGGTGAGAGAAACTATGGCTACATCTTC. Translated: CASSQDRMLGERNYGYIF.

This chain joins TRBV4-2 and TRBJ2-3; 7 nucleotides agree with TRBD2. The CDR3 contains 19 residues. Germline V gene sequence: CDR1 LGHNA, CDR2 YNFKEQ. The V gene end was trimmed by 0 bases and the J gene end by 2 bases; junction bases not matched to a gene: 14. CDR3 loop: CASSQDLLAAIDDTDTQYF. CDR3 sequence (DNA): TGTGCCAGCAGCCAAGATTTGCTAGCGGCGATAGACGACACAGATACGCAGTATTTT.

This clonotype turned up a few times. The chain combines TRBV29-1 with TRBJ2-7; possibly TRBD2 for D (6 bases). V gave up 5 bases and J gave up 2 bases, with 10 bases separating them. The CDR3 length is 12 residues. Germline V gene sequence: CDR1 SQVTM, CDR2 ANQGSEA. The CDR3 is CSVSPGAYEQYF. Here the CDR3 DNA reads TGCAGCGTTTCCCCGGGAGCCTACGAGCAGTACTTC.

The J gene is TRBJ1-2, the V gene TRBV28; D unclear. This CDR3 has 14 residues. Per the germline V gene, CDR1 is MDHEN and CDR2 is SYDVKM. V shed 1 base and J shed 2 bases, with 8 bases lying between them. DNA for the CDR3: TGTGCCAGCAGTTTATTGGCAGTAAACTATGGCTACACCTTC. Its translation is CASSLLAVNYGYTF.

J is TRBJ1-5 and V is TRBV12-3 or TRBV12-4, with 10 bases lining up with TRBD1. V dropped 4 bases and J dropped 4; count of bases not matched to a gene: 7. This CDR3 spans 16 amino acids. The CDR3 DNA follows: TGTGCCAGCAGTTCACCGGGACAGGGGCCGAATCAGCCCCAGCATTTT. Protein product: CASSSPGQGPNQPQHF.

This chain uses TRBV5-2 with TRBJ2-3; TRBD1, the table's D call, lacks a check against the DNA. TRBV5-2 is classified as a pseudogene. CDR3 length equals 13 residues. The CDR3 DNA reads as TGTGCCAGCAACTGGCAGGGTATAGATACGCAGTATTTT. This gives the protein CASNWQGIDTQYF.

The genes are TRBV20-1 and TRBJ1-2, with 9 bases that match TRBD1. The length of the CDR3 is 11 residues. Germline CDR1 DFQATT, CDR2 SNEGSKA (reference sequence). J lost 8 bases, V lost 4 bases, and 2 bases had no gene match. The CDR3 region has the DNA TGCAGTGCTACGACAGGGGGAGGCTACACCTTC. Translating it yields CSATTGGGYTF.

This clonotype showed up just a few times. The genes are TRBV7-2 and TRBJ2-3; the D gene is possibly TRBD2 (6 bases). Germline V gene data show CDR1 as SGHTA and CDR2 as FQGNSA. Trimming stripped 6 bases from V and 6 bases from J, with 19 bases between. The length of the CDR3 is 15 residues. The DNA for the CDR3 is TGTGCCAGCAGACTTTTTCCGGGGGTATTGGATACGCAGTATTTT. Translation gives CASRLFPGVLDTQYF.

This clonotype was recorded a few times. V and J are TRBV28 and TRBJ2-1; possibly TRBD1 or TRBD2 for D (6 bases each). The CDR3 extends over 12 amino acids. Trimming shortened V by 10 bases and J by 7 bases, and 14 bases separated the two germline ends. From germline, CDR1 is MDHEN and CDR2 SYDVKM. In DNA, the CDR3 is TGTGCCACCAATTGGGGGGCAAATGAGCAGTTCTTC. Translation: CATNWGANEQFF.

This chain uses TRBV12-5 with TRBJ2-5, with D possibly TRBD1 on 6 matching bases. This CDR3 has 14 residues. Per the germline V gene, CDR1 is LGHNT and CDR2 is FRNRAP. V shed 3 bases and J shed 1 base, with 9 bases lying between them. The chain's CDR3 is CASGLGQSQETQYF. CDR3 DNA: TGTGCTAGTGGTTTAGGACAGTCCCAAGAGACCCAGTACTTC.

J is TRBJ2-3 and V is TRBV7-2, with D perhaps given as TRBD1 or TRBD2 (6 bases each). Germline-derived CDR1 and CDR2 are SGHTA and FQGNSA. V lost 1 base and J 5 bases, leaving 10 bases between the germline ends. CDR3 size: 14 residues. CDR3 protein: CASSLDREVDTQYF. CDR3 DNA sequence: TGTGCCAGCAGCTTAGACAGGGAGGTAGATACGCAGTATTTT.

The V gene is TRBV20-1, the J gene TRBJ2-1; D gene uncertain. The CDR3 extends over 15 amino acids. Germline lookup yields CDR1 DFQATT and CDR2 SNEGSKA (reference sequence). The V and J ends lost 3 bases and 5 bases respectively, with 17 bases between them. The CDR3 protein is CSASRAGPKNNEQFF. The CDR3 region has the DNA TGCAGTGCTAGCCGCGCAGGACCTAAAAACAATGAGCAGTTCTTC.

The V and J genes are TRBV2 and TRBJ2-3, with 9 bases fitting TRBD2. V shed 8 bases and J 3 bases; nucleotides not matched to a gene: 6. The CDR3 contains 14 residues. Looked up from germline, CDR1 is SNHLY and CDR2 is FYNNEI. CDR3 sequence reads: CASPQRGVTDTQYF. As DNA, the CDR3 is TGTGCCAGCCCTCAGCGGGGGGTGACAGATACGCAGTATTTT.

This chain joins TRBV6-1 and TRBJ2-3; D is possibly TRBD1 (5 bases). The CDR3 has 15 residues. The ends were cut back, 8 bases at V and 3 bases at J, with 18 bases in the middle. The germline V gene has CDR1 MNHNS and CDR2 SASEGT. As DNA, the CDR3 is TGTGCCAGCGCCCAGGCAGGGTCTGTAACAGATACGCAGTATTTT. This translates into CASAQAGSVTDTQYF.

V is TRBV6-2 or TRBV6-3 and J is TRBJ1-6, with TRBD1 matching over 9 bases. V was pared by 6 bases and J by 5 bases, with 5 bases of the junction left unmatched. This CDR3 is 15 amino acids long. Germline V gives CDR1 MNHEY, CDR2 SVGEGT. CDR3 protein: CASSNRDRDNSPLHF. In nucleotides, the CDR3 is TGTGCCAGCAGCAACCGGGACAGGGATAATTCACCCCTCCACTTT.

For the CDR3, the DNA is TGTGCCAGCGCTCCCGGGACAGCTTCTAACTATGGCTACACCTTC. This translates into CASAPGTASNYGYTF. This chain joins TRBV6-1 and TRBJ1-2, with 7 bases aligning to TRBD1. CDR1 and CDR2 (germline): MNHNS, SASEGT. The J segment lost 0 bases and the V segment lost 8 bases, leaving 9 bases of the junction unmatched. CDR3 length equals 15 residues.

The chain uses TRBV6-5 and TRBJ1-5, with a possible D match to TRBD1 (6 bases). In germline, CDR1 is MNHEY, CDR2 SVGAGI. Trimming left V 6 bases short and J 5 bases short, with 14 bases between. The CDR3 totals 14 residues. The CDR3 DNA is TGTGCCAGCAGCCCCGGGAGGGGGGATCAGCCCCAGCATTTT. Its protein product is CASSPGRGDQPQHF.

This rearrangement joins TRBV3-1 to TRBJ2-7; 9 bases line up with TRBD1. Germline V gene sequence: CDR1 LGHDT, CDR2 YNNKEL (reference sequence). The CDR3 has 16 amino acids. J gave up 9 bases and V 1 base, and 13 bases lay outside the gene matches. CDR3 nucleotides: TGTGCCAGCAGCCAAGCGGGGACAGGGCCCACCTCGGGGCAGTACTTC. Translated: CASSQAGTGPTSGQYF.